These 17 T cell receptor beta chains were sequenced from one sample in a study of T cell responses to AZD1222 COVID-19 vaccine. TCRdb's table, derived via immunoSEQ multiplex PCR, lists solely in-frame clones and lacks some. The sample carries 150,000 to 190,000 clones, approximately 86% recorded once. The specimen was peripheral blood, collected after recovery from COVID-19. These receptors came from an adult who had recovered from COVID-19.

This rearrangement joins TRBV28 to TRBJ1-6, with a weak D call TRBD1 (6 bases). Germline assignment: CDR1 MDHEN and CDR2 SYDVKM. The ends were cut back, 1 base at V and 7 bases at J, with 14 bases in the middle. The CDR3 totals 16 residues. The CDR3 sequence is CASSLSSGTSNSPLHF. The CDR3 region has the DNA TGTGCCAGCAGTTTATCCTCCGGGACAAGCAATTCACCCCTCCACTTT.

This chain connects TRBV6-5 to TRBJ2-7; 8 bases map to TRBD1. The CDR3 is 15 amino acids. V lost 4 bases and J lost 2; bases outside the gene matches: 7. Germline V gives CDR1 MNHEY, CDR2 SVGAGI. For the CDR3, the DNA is TGTGCCAGCAGTTTCGGACAGGGCCTGACCTACGAGCAGTACTTC. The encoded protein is CASSFGQGLTYEQYF.

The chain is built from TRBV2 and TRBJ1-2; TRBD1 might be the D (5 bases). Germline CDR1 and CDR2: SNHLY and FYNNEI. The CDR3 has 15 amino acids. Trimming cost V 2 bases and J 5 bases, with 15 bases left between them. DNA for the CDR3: TGTGCCAGCAGTGAACGTCAGGGCCGGGCGTATGGCTACACCTTC. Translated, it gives CASSERQGRAYGYTF.

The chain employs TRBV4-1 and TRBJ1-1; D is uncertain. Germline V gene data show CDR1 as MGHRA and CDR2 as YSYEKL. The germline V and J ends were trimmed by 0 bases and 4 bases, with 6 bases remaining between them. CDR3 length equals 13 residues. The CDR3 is CASSQEGTTEAFF. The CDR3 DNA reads TGCGCCAGCAGCCAAGAGGGTACCACTGAAGCTTTCTTT.

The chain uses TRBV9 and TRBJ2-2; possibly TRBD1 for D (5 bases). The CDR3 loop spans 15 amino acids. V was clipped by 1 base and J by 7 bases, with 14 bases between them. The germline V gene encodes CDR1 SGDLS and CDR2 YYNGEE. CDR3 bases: TGTGCCAGCAGCGTACAGGGTAGTCGAAACGGGGAGCTGTTTTTT. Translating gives CASSVQGSRNGELFF.

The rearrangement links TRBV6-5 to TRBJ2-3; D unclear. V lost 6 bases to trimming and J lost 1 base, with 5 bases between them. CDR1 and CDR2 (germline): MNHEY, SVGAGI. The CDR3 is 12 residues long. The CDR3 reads CASSGGTDTQYF. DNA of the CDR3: TGTGCCAGCAGCGGTGGCACAGATACGCAGTATTTT.

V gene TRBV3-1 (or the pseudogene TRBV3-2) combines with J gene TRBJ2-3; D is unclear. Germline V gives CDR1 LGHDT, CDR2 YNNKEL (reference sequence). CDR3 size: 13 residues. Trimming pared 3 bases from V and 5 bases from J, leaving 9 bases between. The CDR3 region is CASSQPAGDTQYF. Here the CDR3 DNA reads TGTGCCAGCAGCCAGCCGGCAGGAGATACGCAGTATTTT.

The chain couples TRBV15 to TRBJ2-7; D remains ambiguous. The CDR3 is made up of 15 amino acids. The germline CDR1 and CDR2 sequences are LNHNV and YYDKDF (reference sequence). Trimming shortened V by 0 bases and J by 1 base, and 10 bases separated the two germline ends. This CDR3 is CATSRDMPVSYEQYF. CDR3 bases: TGTGCCACCAGCAGAGATATGCCGGTTTCCTACGAGCAGTACTTC.

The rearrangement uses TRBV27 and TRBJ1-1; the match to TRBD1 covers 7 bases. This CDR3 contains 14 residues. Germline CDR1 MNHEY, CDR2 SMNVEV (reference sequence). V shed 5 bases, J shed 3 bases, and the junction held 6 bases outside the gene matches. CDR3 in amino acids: CASSRYRGDTEAFF. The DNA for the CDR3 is TGTGCCAGCAGTCGATACAGGGGAGACACTGAAGCTTTCTTT.

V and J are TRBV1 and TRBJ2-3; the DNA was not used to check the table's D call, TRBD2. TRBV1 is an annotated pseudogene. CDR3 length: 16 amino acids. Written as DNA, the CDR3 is TGCACCAGCAGCCAAGTGAGCGGGAGTAGCGCAGATACGCAGTATTTT. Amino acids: CTSSQVSGSSADTQYF.

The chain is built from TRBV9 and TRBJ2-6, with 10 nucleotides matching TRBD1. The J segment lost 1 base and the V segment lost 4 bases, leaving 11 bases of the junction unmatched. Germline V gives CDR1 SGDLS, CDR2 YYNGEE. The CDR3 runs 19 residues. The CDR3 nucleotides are TGTGCCAGCAGCTCTTTCCGCGGGACAGGGGCTTCTGGGGCCAACGTCCTGACTTTC. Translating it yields CASSSFRGTGASGANVLTF.

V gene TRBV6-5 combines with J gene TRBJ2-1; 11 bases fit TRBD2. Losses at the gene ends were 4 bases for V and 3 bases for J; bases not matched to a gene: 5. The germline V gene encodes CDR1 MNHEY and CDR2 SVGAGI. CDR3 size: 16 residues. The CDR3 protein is CASSFSGTSGYNEQFF. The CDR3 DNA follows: TGTGCCAGCAGTTTTTCCGGGACTAGCGGCTACAATGAGCAGTTCTTC.

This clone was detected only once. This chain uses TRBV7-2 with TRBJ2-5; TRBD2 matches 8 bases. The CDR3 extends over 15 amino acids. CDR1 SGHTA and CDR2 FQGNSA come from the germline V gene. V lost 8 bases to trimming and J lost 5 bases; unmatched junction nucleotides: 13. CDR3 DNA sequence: TGTGCCAGCCGGCAGCCGGGGGGGCTTAGGGAGACCCAGTACTTC. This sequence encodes CASRQPGGLRETQYF.

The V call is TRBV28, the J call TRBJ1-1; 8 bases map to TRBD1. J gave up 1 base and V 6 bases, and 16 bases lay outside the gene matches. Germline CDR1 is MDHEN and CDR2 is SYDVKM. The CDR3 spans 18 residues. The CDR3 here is CASSQIQGVSQANTEAFF. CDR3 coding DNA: TGTGCCAGCAGCCAAATACAGGGGGTCTCCCAAGCGAACACTGAAGCTTTCTTT.

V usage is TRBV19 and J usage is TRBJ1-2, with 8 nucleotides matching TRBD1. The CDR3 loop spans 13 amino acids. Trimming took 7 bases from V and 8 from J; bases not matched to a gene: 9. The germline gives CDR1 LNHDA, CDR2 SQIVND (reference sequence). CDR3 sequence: CASILGQGYGYTF. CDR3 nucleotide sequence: TGTGCCAGTATTCTTGGACAGGGTTACGGCTACACCTTC.

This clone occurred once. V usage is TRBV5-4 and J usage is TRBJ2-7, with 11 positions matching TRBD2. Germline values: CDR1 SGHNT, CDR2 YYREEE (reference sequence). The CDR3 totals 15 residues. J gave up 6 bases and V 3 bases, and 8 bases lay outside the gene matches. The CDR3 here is CASSYELAGAGEQYF. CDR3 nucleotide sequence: TGTGCCAGCAGCTACGAACTAGCGGGAGCGGGCGAGCAGTACTTC.

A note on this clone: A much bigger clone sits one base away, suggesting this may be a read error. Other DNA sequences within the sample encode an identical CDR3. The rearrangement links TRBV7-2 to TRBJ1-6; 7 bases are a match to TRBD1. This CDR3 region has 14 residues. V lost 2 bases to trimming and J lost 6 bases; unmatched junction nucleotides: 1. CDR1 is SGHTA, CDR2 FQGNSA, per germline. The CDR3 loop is CASSLNRGNSPLHF. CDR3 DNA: TGTGCCAGCAGCTTAAACAGGGGTAATTCACCCCTCCACTTT.